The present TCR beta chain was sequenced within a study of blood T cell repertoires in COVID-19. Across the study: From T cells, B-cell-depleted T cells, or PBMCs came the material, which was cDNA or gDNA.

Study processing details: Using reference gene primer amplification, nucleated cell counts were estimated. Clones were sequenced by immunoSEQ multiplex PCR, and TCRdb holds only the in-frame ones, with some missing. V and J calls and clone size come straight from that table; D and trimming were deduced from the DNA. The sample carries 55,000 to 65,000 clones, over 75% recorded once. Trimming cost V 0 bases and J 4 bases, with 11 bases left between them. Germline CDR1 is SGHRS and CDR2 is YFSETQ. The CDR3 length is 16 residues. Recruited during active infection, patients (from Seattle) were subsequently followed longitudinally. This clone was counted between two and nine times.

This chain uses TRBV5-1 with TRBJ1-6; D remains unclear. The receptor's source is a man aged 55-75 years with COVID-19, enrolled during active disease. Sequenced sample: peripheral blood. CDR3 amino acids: CASSLAGSRYNSPLHF. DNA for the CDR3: TGCGCCAGCAGCTTGGCCGGGTCGAGGTATAATTCACCCCTCCACTTT.